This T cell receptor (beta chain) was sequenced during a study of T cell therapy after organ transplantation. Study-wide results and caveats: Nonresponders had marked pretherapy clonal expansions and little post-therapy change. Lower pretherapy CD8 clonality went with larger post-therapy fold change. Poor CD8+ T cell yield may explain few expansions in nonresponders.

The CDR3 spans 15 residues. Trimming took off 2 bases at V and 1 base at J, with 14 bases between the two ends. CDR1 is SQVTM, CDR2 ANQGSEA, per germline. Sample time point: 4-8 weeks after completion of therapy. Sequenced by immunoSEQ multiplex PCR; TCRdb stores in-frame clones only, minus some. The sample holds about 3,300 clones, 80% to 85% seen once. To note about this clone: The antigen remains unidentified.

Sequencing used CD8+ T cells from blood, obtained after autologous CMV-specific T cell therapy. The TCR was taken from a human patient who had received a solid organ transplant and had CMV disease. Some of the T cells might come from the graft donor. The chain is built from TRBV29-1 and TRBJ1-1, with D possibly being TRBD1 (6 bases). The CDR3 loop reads CSVELWQGQNTEAFF. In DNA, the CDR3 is TGCAGCGTTGAACTGTGGCAGGGACAGAACACTGAAGCTTTCTTT.